This is a list of T cell receptor beta chains from one sample in a study of blood T cell repertoires in COVID-19. Using immunoSEQ multiplex PCR, the repertoire was profiled, and TCRdb retains in-frame clones only, with some absent. The sample holds under 250,000 clones, approximately 88% seen once. Sequencing was carried out using peripheral blood. Receptors originate from a man aged 60-69 years who had recovered from COVID-19. CDR3s include the opening cysteine and the closing phenylalanine or tryptophan. Each record gives: clone size, V gene, J gene, D gene, CDR3 protein, CDR3 DNA. A D gene is named only where the DNA matches it firmly. Part of the rows lack a size; the others show once, few, many or a class for expanded clones.

NA	TRBV3-1/TRBV3-2	TRBJ2-5	NA	CATRDIPSEFETQYF	TGTGCCACCCGGGACATACCAAGTGAATTTGAGACCCAGTACTTC
few	TRBV9	TRBJ1-2	NA	CASSVEGVYGYTF	TGTGCCAGCAGCGTAGAAGGGGTCTATGGCTACACCTTC
NA	TRBV5-1	TRBJ1-3	NA	CASSLDPGFSGNTIYF	TGCGCCAGCAGCTTGGATCCAGGGTTCTCTGGAAACACCATATATTTT
NA	TRBV3-1/TRBV3-2	TRBJ2-7	TRBD1	CASSRPGQGYEQYF	TGTGCCAGCAGCCGACCGGGACAGGGCTACGAGCAGTACTTC
NA	TRBV4-1	TRBJ1-1	NA	CASSQVKNTEAFF	TGCGCCAGCAGCCAAGTCAAGAACACTGAAGCTTTCTTT
NA	TRBV7-3	TRBJ2-2	NA	CASSARAFTNTGELFF	TGTGCCAGCAGTGCTCGCGCGTTCACGAACACCGGGGAGCTGTTTTTT
NA	TRBV4-3	TRBJ1-6	TRBD1	CASSQELRDRANNSPLHF	TGCGCCAGCAGCCAAGAATTGCGAGACAGGGCTAATAATTCACCCCTCCACTTT
once	TRBV6-2/TRBV6-3	TRBJ2-3	TRBD1	CASSTRTGADTQYF	TGTGCCAGCAGTACCCGGACAGGGGCAGATACGCAGTATTTT
NA	TRBV27	TRBJ1-2	TRBD1	CASSFLGTGNYGYTF	TGTGCCAGCAGTTTTCTTGGGACAGGGAACTATGGCTACACCTTC
NA	TRBV10-3	TRBJ2-1	TRBD2	CAISEWVSGGRIVQFF	TGTGCCATCAGTGAGTGGGTTAGCGGGGGTAGAATTGTTCAGTTCTTC
once	TRBV19	TRBJ1-2	NA	CASSIATTSKIYGYTF	TGTGCCAGTAGTATAGCGACAACAAGTAAAATATATGGCTACACCTTC
few	TRBV12-3/TRBV12-4	TRBJ1-1	NA	CASSPSTGTEAFF	TGTGCCAGCAGTCCCAGCACAGGGACTGAAGCTTTCTTT
NA	TRBV11-2	TRBJ1-1	NA	CASSLRQNTEAFF	TGTGCCAGCAGCCTGAGACAGAACACTGAAGCTTTCTTT
NA	TRBV3-1/TRBV3-2	TRBJ2-7	TRBD2	CASSQTSGGAERDF	TGTGCCAGCAGCCAAACTAGCGGGGGGGCCGAGCGGGACTTC
NA	TRBV4-2	TRBJ1-6	TRBD1	CASSPGDRGRYSPLHF	TGTGCCAGCAGCCCCGGGGACAGGGGGAGGTATTCACCCCTCCACTTT
NA	TRBV6-5	TRBJ1-2	NA	CASAVRGSAGYTF	TGTGCCAGCGCAGTAAGGGGGAGCGCCGGCTACACCTTC
NA	TRBV20-1	TRBJ1-1	NA	CSASDRRNTEAFF	TGCAGTGCTAGTGACAGGCGGAACACTGAAGCTTTCTTT
NA	TRBV7-9	TRBJ2-7	TRBD1	CASSETGQSYEQYF	TGTGCCAGCAGCGAAACGGGACAGTCCTACGAGCAGTACTTC
NA	TRBV7-9	TRBJ2-5	NA	CASSPTQGEETQYF	TGTGCCAGCAGCCCGACACAGGGAGAAGAGACCCAGTACTTC
NA	TRBV10-2	TRBJ2-3	TRBD2	CASSESRRGGRDTQYF	TGCGCCAGCAGTGAATCGAGGCGGGGGGGGCGGGATACGCAGTATTTT
NA	TRBV20-1	TRBJ2-5	NA	CSAIKETQYF	TGCAGTGCAATAAAAGAGACCCAGTACTTC
NA	TRBV12-3/TRBV12-4	TRBJ1-1	NA	CASSFQKNTEAFF	TGTGCCAGCAGTTTCCAGAAGAACACTGAAGCTTTCTTT
NA	TRBV7-9	TRBJ2-1	TRBD1	CASSLIRGTGGNEQFF	TGTGCCAGCAGCTTAATCCGGGGGACAGGGGGTAATGAGCAGTTCTTC
NA	TRBV4-3	TRBJ2-4	TRBD1	CASSPTGGTGKDIQYF	TGCGCCAGCAGCCCCACAGGGGGGACAGGGAAGGACATTCAGTACTTC
many	TRBV18	TRBJ2-5	NA	CASSSRPGETQYF	TGTGCCAGCTCATCGCGACCAGGAGAGACCCAGTACTTC
NA	TRBV27	TRBJ2-1	TRBD2	CASSWSSGRVYNEQFF	TGTGCCAGCAGTTGGTCAAGCGGGAGAGTCTACAATGAGCAGTTCTTC
NA	TRBV5-1	TRBJ1-3	TRBD1	CASSYLPGTGAGNTIYF	TGCGCCAGCAGCTATCTCCCCGGGACAGGGGCTGGAAACACCATATATTTT
NA	TRBV12-3/TRBV12-4	TRBJ1-5	NA	CASAKGMNQPQHF	TGTGCCAGCGCGAAGGGGATGAATCAGCCCCAGCATTTT
NA	TRBV23-1	TRBJ1-2	TRBD1	CASSQSRTGTFGYTF	TGCGCCAGCAGTCAATCCCGGACAGGGACCTTTGGCTACACCTTC
NA	TRBV10-3	TRBJ1-1	TRBD1	CAITRQGLDTEAFF	TGTGCCATCACTAGACAGGGGTTGGACACTGAAGCTTTCTTT
NA	TRBV5-1	TRBJ1-2	NA	CASSFNSLIGYGYTF	TGCGCCAGCAGCTTTAATTCCCTGATCGGCTATGGCTACACCTTC
NA	TRBV7-2	TRBJ2-4	TRBD1	CASALRRQGQNIQYF	TGTGCCAGCGCCCTCCGGAGACAGGGTCAAAACATTCAGTACTTC
NA	TRBV2	TRBJ2-5	TRBD1	CASSGTGAIQETQYF	TGTGCCAGCAGCGGGACAGGCGCGATCCAAGAGACCCAGTACTTC
NA	TRBV5-1	TRBJ1-4	NA	CASSLVGARSEKLFF	TGCGCCAGCAGCTTGGTGGGGGCTCGTAGTGAAAAACTGTTTTTT
NA	TRBV7-2	TRBJ1-2	TRBD1	CASSQTGSYGYTF	TGTGCCAGCAGTCAGACAGGGTCGTATGGCTACACCTTC
NA	TRBV9	TRBJ1-1	TRBD1	CASSATGDGDTEAFF	TGTGCCAGCAGCGCGACAGGGGACGGGGACACTGAAGCTTTCTTT
NA	TRBV18	TRBJ2-2	NA	CASSPPGATGELFF	TGTGCCAGCTCACCACCGGGAGCTACCGGGGAGCTGTTTTTT
NA	TRBV3-1/TRBV3-2	TRBJ1-3	NA	CASSQGQSGNTIYF	TGTGCCAGCAGCCAAGGACAGTCTGGAAACACCATATATTTT
NA	TRBV7-2	TRBJ2-1	TRBD2	CASSFTSGVYNEQFF	TGTGCCAGCAGCTTTACTAGCGGGGTCTACAATGAGCAGTTCTTC
NA	TRBV28	TRBJ2-4	TRBD1	CASSAGGATAKNIQYF	TGTGCCAGCAGCGCAGGGGGCGCGACGGCCAAAAACATTCAGTACTTC
NA	TRBV14	TRBJ2-5	NA	CASSQDPGRQETQYF	TGTGCCAGCAGCCAAGACCCCGGGAGACAAGAGACCCAGTACTTC
NA	TRBV3-1/TRBV3-2	TRBJ1-2	NA	CASSQDLVAGNYGYTF	TGTGCCAGCAGCCAAGATCTCGTGGCAGGGAACTATGGCTACACCTTC
NA	TRBV20-1	TRBJ1-1	NA	CSASRERGAFF	TGCAGTGCTAGCCGGGAGCGCGGAGCTTTCTTT
once	TRBV27	TRBJ1-1	TRBD1	CASSSPTGGYRRTEAFF	TGTGCCAGCAGTTCACCTACAGGGGGCTATCGGCGAACTGAAGCTTTCTTT
NA	TRBV5-1	TRBJ2-5	TRBD2	CASSLASGSGEETQYF	TGCGCCAGCAGCTTGGCTAGCGGGTCAGGGGAAGAGACCCAGTACTTC
NA	TRBV11-1	TRBJ1-2	TRBD1	CASSSHRGQGNGYTF	TGTGCCAGCAGCTCCCACCGGGGACAGGGGAACGGCTACACCTTC
NA	TRBV19	TRBJ1-5	TRBD1	CASSKTGGGNQPQHF	TGTGCCAGTAGTAAAACAGGGGGTGGCAATCAGCCCCAGCATTTT
NA	TRBV3-1/TRBV3-2	TRBJ2-1	NA	CASSPGDEQFF	TGTGCCAGCAGCCCGGGTGATGAGCAGTTCTTC
NA	TRBV27	TRBJ2-5	TRBD1	CASSLSTGGRETQYF	TGTGCCAGCAGTTTGTCGACAGGGGGCAGGGAGACCCAGTACTTC
NA	TRBV11-2	TRBJ1-3	NA	CASSLDPGGNTIYF	TGTGCCAGCAGCTTAGATCCAGGGGGAAACACCATATATTTT
NA	TRBV19	TRBJ2-3	NA	CASNPLERSDTQYF	TGTGCCAGTAATCCTCTGGAGAGGTCAGATACGCAGTATTTT
NA	TRBV6-2/TRBV6-3	TRBJ2-5	TRBD1	CASSFPGQGALVTQYF	TGTGCCAGCAGTTTCCCGGGACAGGGGGCTCTGGTGACCCAGTACTTC